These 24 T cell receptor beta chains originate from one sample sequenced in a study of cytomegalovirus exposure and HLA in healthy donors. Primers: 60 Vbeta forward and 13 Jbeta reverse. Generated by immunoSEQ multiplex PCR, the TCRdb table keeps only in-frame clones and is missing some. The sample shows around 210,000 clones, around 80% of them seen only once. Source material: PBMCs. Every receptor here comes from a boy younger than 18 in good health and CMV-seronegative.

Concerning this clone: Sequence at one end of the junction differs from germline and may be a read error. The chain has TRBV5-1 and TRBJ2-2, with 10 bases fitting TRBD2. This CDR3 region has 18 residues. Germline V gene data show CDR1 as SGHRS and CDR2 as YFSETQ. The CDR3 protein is CVSSFPTSGVTNTGELFF. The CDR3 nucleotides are TGCGTCAGCAGCTTTCCAACTAGCGGGGTTACGAACACCGGGGAGCTGTTTTTT.

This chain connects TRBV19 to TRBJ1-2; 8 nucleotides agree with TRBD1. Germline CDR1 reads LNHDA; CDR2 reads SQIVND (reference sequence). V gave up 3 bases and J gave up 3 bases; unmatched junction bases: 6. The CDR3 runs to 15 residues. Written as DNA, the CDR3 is TGTGCCAGTAGTATGTTCAGGGGGCAGGACTATGGCTACACCTTC. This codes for CASSMFRGQDYGYTF.

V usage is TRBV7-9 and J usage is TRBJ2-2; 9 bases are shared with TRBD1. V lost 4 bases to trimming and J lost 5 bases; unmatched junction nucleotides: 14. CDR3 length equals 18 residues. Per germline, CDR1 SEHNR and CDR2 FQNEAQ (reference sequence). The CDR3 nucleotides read TGTGCCAGCAGCTCCTTTAACCGGGACAGGGTACGAACCGGGGAGCTGTTTTTT. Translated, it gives CASSSFNRDRVRTGELFF.

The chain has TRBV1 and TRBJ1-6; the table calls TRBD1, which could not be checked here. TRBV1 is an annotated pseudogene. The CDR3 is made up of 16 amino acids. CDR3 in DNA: TGCACCAGCAGCCAAGTTCAGGGACAGGATAATTCACCCCTCCACTTT. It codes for CTSSQVQGQDNSPLHF.

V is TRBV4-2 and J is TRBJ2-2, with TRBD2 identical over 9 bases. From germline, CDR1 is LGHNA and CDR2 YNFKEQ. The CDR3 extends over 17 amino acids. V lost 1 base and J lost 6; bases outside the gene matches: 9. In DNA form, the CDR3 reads TGTGCCAGCAGCCAAGCGGGGGTAGCGGGAGCCCCCGGGGAGCTGTTTTTT. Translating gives CASSQAGVAGAPGELFF.

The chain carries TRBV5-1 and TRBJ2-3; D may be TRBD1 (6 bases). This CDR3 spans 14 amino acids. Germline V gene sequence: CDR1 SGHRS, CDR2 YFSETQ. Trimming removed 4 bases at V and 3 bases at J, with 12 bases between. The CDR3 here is CASSDPGQTDTQYF. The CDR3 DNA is TGCGCCAGCAGCGACCCCGGACAGACAGATACGCAGTATTTT.

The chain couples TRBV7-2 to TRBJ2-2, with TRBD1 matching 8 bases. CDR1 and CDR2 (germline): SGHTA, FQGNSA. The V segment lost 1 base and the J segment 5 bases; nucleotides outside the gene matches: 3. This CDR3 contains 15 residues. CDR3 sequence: CASSLDRGVTGELFF. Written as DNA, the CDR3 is TGTGCCAGCAGCTTAGACAGGGGGGTGACCGGGGAGCTGTTTTTT.

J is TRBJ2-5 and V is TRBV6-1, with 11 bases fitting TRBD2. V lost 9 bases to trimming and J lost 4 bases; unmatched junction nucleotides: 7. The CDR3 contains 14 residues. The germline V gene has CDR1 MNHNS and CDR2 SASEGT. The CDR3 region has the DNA TGTGCCAGTTCCGCGGGACTAGCGGTAGAGACCCAGTACTTC. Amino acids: CASSAGLAVETQYF.

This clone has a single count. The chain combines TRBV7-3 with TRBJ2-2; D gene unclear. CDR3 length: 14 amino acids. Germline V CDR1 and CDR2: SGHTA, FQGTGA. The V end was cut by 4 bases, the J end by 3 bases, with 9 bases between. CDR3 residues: CASSSSTYTGELFF. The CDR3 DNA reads TGTGCCAGCAGCTCCTCAACATACACCGGGGAGCTGTTTTTT.

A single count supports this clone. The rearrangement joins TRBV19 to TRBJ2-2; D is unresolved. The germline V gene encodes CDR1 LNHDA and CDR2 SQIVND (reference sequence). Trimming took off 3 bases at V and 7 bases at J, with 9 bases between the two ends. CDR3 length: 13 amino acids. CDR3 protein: CASSMVSGGELFF. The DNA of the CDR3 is TGTGCCAGTAGTATGGTATCAGGCGGGGAGCTGTTTTTT.

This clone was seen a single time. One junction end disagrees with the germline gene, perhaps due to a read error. This CDR3 is CSSSPMTGGYTEAFF. The CDR3 bases are TGTTCCAGCAGCCCTATGACAGGGGGCTACACTGAAGCTTTCTTT. This sequence joins TRBV7-9 and TRBJ1-1; TRBD1 matches at 10 bases. The germline CDR1 and CDR2 sequences are SEHNR and FQNEAQ (reference sequence). This CDR3 has 15 residues.

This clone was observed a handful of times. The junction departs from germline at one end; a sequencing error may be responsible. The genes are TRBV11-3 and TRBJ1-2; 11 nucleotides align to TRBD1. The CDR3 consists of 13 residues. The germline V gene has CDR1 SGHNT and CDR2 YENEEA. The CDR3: CASRPPGQGVSRF. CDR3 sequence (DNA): TGTGCCAGCAGACCACCGGGACAGGGGGTTTCCAGATTC.

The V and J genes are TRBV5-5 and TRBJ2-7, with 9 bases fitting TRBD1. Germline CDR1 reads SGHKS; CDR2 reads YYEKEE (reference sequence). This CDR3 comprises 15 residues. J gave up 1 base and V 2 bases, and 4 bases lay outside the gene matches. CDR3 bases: TGTGCCAGCAGCTTCTTGGGACAGGGTTCCTACGAGCAGTACTTC. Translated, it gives CASSFLGQGSYEQYF.

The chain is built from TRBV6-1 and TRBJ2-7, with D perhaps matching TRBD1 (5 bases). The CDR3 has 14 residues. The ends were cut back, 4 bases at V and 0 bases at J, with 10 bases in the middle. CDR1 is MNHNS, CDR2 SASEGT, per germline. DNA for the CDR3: TGTGCCAGCAGTGGACGACAGATCTCCTACGAGCAGTACTTC. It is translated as CASSGRQISYEQYF.

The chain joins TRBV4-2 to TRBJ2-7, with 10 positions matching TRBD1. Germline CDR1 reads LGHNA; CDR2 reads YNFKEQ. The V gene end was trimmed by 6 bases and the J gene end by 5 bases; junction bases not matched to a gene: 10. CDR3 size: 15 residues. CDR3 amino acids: CASRTLRQGADEQYF. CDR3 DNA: TGTGCCAGCAGAACGCTTAGACAGGGGGCCGACGAGCAGTACTTC.

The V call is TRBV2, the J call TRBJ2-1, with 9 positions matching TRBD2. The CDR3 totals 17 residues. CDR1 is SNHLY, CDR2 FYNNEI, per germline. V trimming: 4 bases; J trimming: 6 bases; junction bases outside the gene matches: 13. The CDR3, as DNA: TGTGCCAGCAGTGTCGGATTTAGCGGGAGAGAGGGCAATGAGCAGTTCTTC. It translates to CASSVGFSGREGNEQFF. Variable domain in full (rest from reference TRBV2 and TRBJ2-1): EPEVTQTPSHQVTQMGQEVILRCVPISNHLYFYWYRQILGQKVEFLVSFYNNEISEKSEIFDDQFSVERPDGSNFTLKIRSTKLEDSAMYFCASSVGFSGREGNEQFFGPGTRLTVL.

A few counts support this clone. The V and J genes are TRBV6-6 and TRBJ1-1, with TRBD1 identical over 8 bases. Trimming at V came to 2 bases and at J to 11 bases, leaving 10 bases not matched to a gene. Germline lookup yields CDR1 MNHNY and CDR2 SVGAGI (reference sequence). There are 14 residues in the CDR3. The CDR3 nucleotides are TGTGCCAGCAGTTACGCGACAGGGGCCGAGTACGCTTTCTTT. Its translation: CASSYATGAEYAFF.

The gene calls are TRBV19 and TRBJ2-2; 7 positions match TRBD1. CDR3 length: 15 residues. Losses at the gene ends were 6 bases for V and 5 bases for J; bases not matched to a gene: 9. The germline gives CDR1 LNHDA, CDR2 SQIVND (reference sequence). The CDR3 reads CASSGRDSGTGELFF. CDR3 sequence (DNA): TGTGCCAGTAGCGGCCGGGACAGCGGAACCGGGGAGCTGTTTTTT.

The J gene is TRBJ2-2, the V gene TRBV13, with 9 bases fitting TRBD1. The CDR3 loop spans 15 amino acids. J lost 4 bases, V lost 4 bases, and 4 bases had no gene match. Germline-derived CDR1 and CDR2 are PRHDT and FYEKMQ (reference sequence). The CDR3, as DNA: TGTGCCAGCAGCTGGGGACAGGGCGGCACCGGGGAGCTGTTTTTT. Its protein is CASSWGQGGTGELFF. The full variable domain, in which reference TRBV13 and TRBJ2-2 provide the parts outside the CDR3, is AAGVIQSPRHLIKEKRETATLKCYPIPRHDTVYWYQQGPGQDPQFLISFYEKMQSDKGSIPDRFSAQQFSDYHSELNMSSLELGDSALYFCASSWGQGGTGELFFGEGSRLTVL.

CDR3 amino acids: CASSKLNSNWYEQYF. In DNA, the CDR3 is TGTGCCAGCAGCAAACTCAACTCGAATTGGTACGAGCAGTACTTC. The rearrangement uses TRBV21-1 and TRBJ2-7; the D call in the table, TRBD2, was not verified against the DNA. TRBV21-1 counts as a pseudogene. The CDR3 consists of 15 residues.

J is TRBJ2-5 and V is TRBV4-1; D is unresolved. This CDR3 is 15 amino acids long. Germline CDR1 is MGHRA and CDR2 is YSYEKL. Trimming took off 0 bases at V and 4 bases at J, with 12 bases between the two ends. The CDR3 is CASSQEGAARETQYF. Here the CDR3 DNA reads TGCGCCAGCAGCCAAGAAGGAGCCGCCCGAGAGACCCAGTACTTC.

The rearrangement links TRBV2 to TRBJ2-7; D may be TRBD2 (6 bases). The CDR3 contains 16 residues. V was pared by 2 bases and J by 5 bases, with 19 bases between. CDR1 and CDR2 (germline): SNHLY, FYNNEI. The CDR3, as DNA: TGTGCCAGCAGTGAACGTATGGGGGGAGCCCGGAACGAGCAGTACTTC. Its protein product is CASSERMGGARNEQYF.

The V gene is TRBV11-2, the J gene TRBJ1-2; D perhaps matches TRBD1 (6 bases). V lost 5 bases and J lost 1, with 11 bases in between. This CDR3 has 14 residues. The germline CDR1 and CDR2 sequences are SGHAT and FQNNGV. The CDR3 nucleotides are TGTGCCAGCAGCGGAGGGGGGGATAACTATGGCTACACCTTC. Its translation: CASSGGGDNYGYTF.

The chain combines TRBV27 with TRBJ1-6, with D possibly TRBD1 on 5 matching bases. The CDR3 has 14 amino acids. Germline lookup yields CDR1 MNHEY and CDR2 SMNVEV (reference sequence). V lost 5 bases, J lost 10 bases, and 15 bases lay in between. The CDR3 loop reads CASSDLGLGSPLHF. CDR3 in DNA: TGTGCCAGCAGTGACTTGGGACTGGGGTCACCCCTCCACTTT.